This TCR beta chain was sequenced for a study of T-cell reconstitution after alpha-beta-depleted transplantation in children. Between the trimmed V and J ends, which lost 2 bases and 5 bases, there was a span of 9 bases. CDR3 length: 13 amino acids. Unique molecular identifiers tagged the TCRbeta library. TCRdb analysed the PCR reads with MiXCR anew, one entry per CDR3 protein. The repertoire consists of 450,000 to 600,000 distinct CDR3 sequences, with 32% occurring once and the leading ten covering 2% to 3%. This clonotype was detected a few times. This receptor was obtained from a human donor who donated a stem cell graft to a child with aplastic anemia. This chain connects TRBV12-3 or TRBV12-4 to TRBJ1-2; D perhaps matches TRBD1 (6 bases). This specimen was PBMCs from the stem cell graft donor, taken from the stem cell graft. CDR3 nucleotides: TGTGCCAGCAGTTTAAGGGGGTGGTATGGCTACACCTTC. It specifies CASSLRGWYGYTF.